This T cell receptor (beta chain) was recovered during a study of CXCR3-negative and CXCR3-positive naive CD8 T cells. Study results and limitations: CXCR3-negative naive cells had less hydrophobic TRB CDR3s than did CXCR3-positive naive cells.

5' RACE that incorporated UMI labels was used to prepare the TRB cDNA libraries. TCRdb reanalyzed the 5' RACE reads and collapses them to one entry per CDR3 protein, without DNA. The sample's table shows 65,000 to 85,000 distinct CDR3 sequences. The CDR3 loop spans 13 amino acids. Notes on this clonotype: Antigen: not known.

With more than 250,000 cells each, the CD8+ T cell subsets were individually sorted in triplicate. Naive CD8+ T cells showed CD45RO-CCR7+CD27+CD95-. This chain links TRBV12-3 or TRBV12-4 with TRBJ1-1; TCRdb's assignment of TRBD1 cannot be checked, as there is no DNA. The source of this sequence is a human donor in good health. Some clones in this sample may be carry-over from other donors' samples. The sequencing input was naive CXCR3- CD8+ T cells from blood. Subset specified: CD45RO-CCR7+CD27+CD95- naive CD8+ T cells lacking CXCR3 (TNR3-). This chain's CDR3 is CASSLQGYTEAFF.